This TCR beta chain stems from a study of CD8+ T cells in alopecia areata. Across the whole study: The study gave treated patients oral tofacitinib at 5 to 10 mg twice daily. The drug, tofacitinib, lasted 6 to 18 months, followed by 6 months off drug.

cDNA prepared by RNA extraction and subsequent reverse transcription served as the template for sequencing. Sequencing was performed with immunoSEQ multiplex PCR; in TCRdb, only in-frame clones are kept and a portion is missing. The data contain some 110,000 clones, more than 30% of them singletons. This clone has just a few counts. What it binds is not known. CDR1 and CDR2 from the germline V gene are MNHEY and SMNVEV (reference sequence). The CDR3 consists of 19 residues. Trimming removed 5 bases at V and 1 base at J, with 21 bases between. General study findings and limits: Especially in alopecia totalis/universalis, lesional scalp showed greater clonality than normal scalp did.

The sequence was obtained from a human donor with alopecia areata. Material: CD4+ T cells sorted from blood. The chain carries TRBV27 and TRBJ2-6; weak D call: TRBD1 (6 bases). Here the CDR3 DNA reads TGTGCCAGCAGTCCTAAGCTCCGGGACAAACCATCTGGGGCCAACGTCCTGACTTTC. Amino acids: CASSPKLRDKPSGANVLTF.